This T cell receptor beta chain is from a study of OX40 agonist ivuxolimab in advanced cancers. Study in general: The study gave patients intravenous ivuxolimab at 0.01 to 10 mg/kg every 2 weeks. Each dose-escalation patient presented with hepatocellular carcinoma, melanoma, renal cell or head and neck cancer. Three patients had partial responses: one hepatocellular carcinoma, two cutaneous melanoma.

Sequencing used immunoSEQ multiplex PCR; TCRdb keeps in-frame clones, though not all of them. The table lists approximately 76,000 clones, about 88% of them singletons. The TCR comes from an adult with an advanced solid tumor such as melanoma, head and neck, liver or kidney cancer. This sample comprised CD4+ or CD8+ T cells sorted from blood, obtained in a trial of the OX40 agonist ivuxolimab.

The CDR3 loop reads CASSLERTNTGELFF. As DNA, the CDR3 is TGTGCCAGCAGCTTAGAACGCACGAACACCGGGGAGCTGTTTTTT. V usage is TRBV7-9 and J usage is TRBJ2-2; D gene unclear. This CDR3 spans 15 amino acids. CDR1 and CDR2 (germline): SEHNR, FQNEAQ (reference sequence). With 1 base removed from V and 0 bases from J, the gap between germline ends came to 6 bases.